Below, one T cell receptor beta chain is given with its context. Its antigen has not been determined. One base away there is no much larger clone; base qualities are not given. Receptor libraries were prepared by the immunoSEQ multiplex PCR assay. TCRdb took over this immuneACCESS table, retaining in-frame rearrangements with V and J assigned. Such tables are incomplete; in checked studies, under half of the missing clones stem from an unresolved V gene, and the remainder is unexplained. In this sample the table shows 150,000 or so clones, 93% of which occur a single time. The top ten clonotypes cover roughly 5.7% of the sample. This record comes from a study of control samples from healthy donors and cancer patients (TCRdb year 2020). As encoded in the germline V gene, CDR1 is KGHDR while CDR2 is SFDVKD. Cut back by 7 bases and 6 bases, the V and J ends lie 12 bases apart. The CDR3 runs 13 amino acids, cysteine and phenylalanine included. Only the CDR3 DNA is retained, 39 bases long and in frame from the first base.

This TCR derives from a man between 18 and 29 years old in good health. Material: blood. The chain links TRBV24-1 with TRBJ2-1, with a weak D call of TRBD1 (8 bases match). The DNA sequence reads TGTGCCACCAGGGACAGGGAGGGCAATGAGCAGTTCTTC. Translated, it gives CATRDREGNEQFF.